The 32 T cell receptor beta chains presented below share a single source sample, sequenced in a study of blood T cell repertoires in COVID-19. The assay was immunoSEQ multiplex PCR, and TCRdb's table has in-frame clones only and misses some. The sample holds around 300,000 clones, approximately 89% seen once. Sequenced sample: PBMCs or T cells enriched from blood (not recorded which). Receptors were obtained from a woman aged 25 to 39 who had recovered from COVID-19.

The V and J genes are TRBV27 and TRBJ1-1, with 8 bases fitting TRBD1. The germline V gene encodes CDR1 MNHEY and CDR2 SMNVEV (reference sequence). J was trimmed by 8 bases and V by 6 bases; bases with no gene match: 14. This CDR3 region has 15 residues. The CDR3 DNA follows: TGTGCCAGCAGGCGGGTTACAGGGGGACCCACGGAAGCTTTCTTT. Protein product: CASRRVTGGPTEAFF.

The V gene is TRBV7-2, the J gene TRBJ2-7; 12 nucleotides match TRBD2. The CDR3 length is 17 residues. V shed 5 bases and J 2 bases; nucleotides not matched to a gene: 10. CDR1 and CDR2 (germline): SGHTA, FQGNSA. CDR3 in DNA: TGTGCCAGCAGCCCAGCCCTTCTAGCGGGGGGGGCCTACGAGCAGTACTTC. This encodes CASSPALLAGGAYEQYF.

The chain has TRBV6-5 and TRBJ1-2; TRBD1 agrees at 7 bases. V lost 5 bases and J lost 8; bases outside the gene matches: 8. CDR3 length: 13 residues. The germline gives CDR1 MNHEY, CDR2 SVGAGI. This CDR3 is CASSLTGSWGYTF. Written as DNA, the CDR3 is TGTGCCAGCAGTCTGACAGGGAGTTGGGGCTACACCTTC.

The chain joins TRBV4-1 to TRBJ1-2, with D possibly being TRBD1 (5 bases). Per the germline V gene, CDR1 is MGHRA and CDR2 is YSYEKL. The CDR3 contains 15 residues. Trimming removed 4 bases from V and 2 bases from J, with 14 bases in between. CDR3: CASSPTPGGNYGYTF. The CDR3 region has the DNA TGCGCCAGCAGCCCGACGCCGGGGGGGAACTATGGCTACACCTTC.

The gene calls are TRBV27 and TRBJ1-1; the match to TRBD1 covers 9 bases. There are 15 residues in the CDR3. V gave up 7 bases and J gave up 5 bases; unmatched junction bases: 11. The germline gives CDR1 MNHEY, CDR2 SMNVEV (reference sequence). The CDR3 region is CASTLSPGQGTEAFF. The CDR3, as DNA: TGTGCCAGCACCTTAAGCCCGGGACAGGGAACTGAAGCTTTCTTT.

The CDR3 here is CASSKVRDRGAYGYTF. In nucleotides, the CDR3 is TGTGCCAGCAGCAAGGTTAGGGACAGGGGTGCCTATGGCTACACCTTC. This sequence joins TRBV7-9 and TRBJ1-2; 10 bases line up with TRBD1. Trimming at V came to 5 bases and at J to 4 bases, leaving 10 bases not matched to a gene. CDR1 and CDR2 from the germline V gene are SEHNR and FQNEAQ (reference sequence). This CDR3 comprises 16 residues.

The V call is TRBV10-3, the J call TRBJ2-7; 8 nucleotides match TRBD1. The length of the CDR3 is 13 residues. With 10 bases clipped from V and 1 base from J, the junction kept 6 bases outside the gene matches. CDR1 is ENHRY, CDR2 SYGVKD, per germline. The CDR3 DNA reads TGTGCCACCCGGGACAGGATGTCCTACGAGCAGTACTTC. Amino acid sequence: CATRDRMSYEQYF.

In its sample, this clone was seen once. The chain links TRBV6-6 to TRBJ1-2, with TRBD1 identical over 8 bases. Germline values: CDR1 MNHNY, CDR2 SVGAGI (reference sequence). J was trimmed by 4 bases and V by 7 bases; bases with no gene match: 11. The CDR3 is 15 residues long. As DNA, the CDR3 is TGTGCCAGCATTACACCGGGACAGGCCTTCTATGGCTACACCTTC. Translating it yields CASITPGQAFYGYTF.

V usage is TRBV7-2 and J usage is TRBJ1-1; no reliable D call. Looked up from germline, CDR1 is SGHTA and CDR2 is FQGNSA. CDR3 length: 14 residues. Trimming pared 5 bases from V and 3 bases from J, leaving 13 bases between. The CDR3 loop is CASSLLAEHTEAFF. As DNA, the CDR3 is TGTGCCAGCAGCCTTTTAGCAGAGCACACTGAAGCTTTCTTT.

The gene calls are TRBV5-1 and TRBJ2-7; D might be TRBD1 (5 bases). The ends were cut back, 1 base at V and 2 bases at J, with 13 bases in the middle. This CDR3 spans 15 amino acids. Per germline, CDR1 SGHRS and CDR2 YFSETQ. The chain's CDR3 is CASSLWGSTPYEQYF. DNA of the CDR3: TGCGCCAGCAGCTTGTGGGGCAGTACCCCCTACGAGCAGTACTTC.

This clone has more than one count but fewer than ten. The chain carries TRBV28 and TRBJ1-3; D is uncertain. Germline CDR1 is MDHEN and CDR2 is SYDVKM. The CDR3 runs 15 residues. The V end lost 6 bases, the J end lost 2 bases, and 14 bases lay between the germline ends. The CDR3 DNA follows: TGTGCCAGCAGGAGGATGGGTTCCGCTGGAAACACCATATATTTT. Its protein product is CASRRMGSAGNTIYF.

The genes are TRBV4-1 and TRBJ2-1, with 11 bases fitting TRBD2. Germline V gene lookup returns CDR1 MGHRA and CDR2 YSYEKL. The V and J ends lost 7 bases and 7 bases, in that order; junction bases with no gene match: 12. This CDR3 has 16 residues. As DNA, the CDR3 is TGCGCCAGCACCCTAGGACTAGCGGGTATAGGAAATGAGCAGTTCTTC. It codes for CASTLGLAGIGNEQFF.

V gene TRBV28 combines with J gene TRBJ1-1; D possibly corresponds to TRBD1 (5 bases). Germline V gene data show CDR1 as MDHEN and CDR2 as SYDVKM. This CDR3 comprises 14 residues. The V end lost 6 bases, the J end lost 3 bases, and 14 bases lay between the germline ends. CDR3 DNA sequence: TGTGCCAGCAGGGGTGGGGCCGGGCACACTGAAGCTTTCTTT. Translating gives CASRGGAGHTEAFF. Full variable domain (remainder filled in from reference TRBV28 and TRBJ1-1): DVKVTQSSRYLVKRTGEKVFLECVQDMDHENMFWYRQDPGLGLRLIYFSYDVKMKEKGDIPEGYSVSREKKERFSLILESASTNQTSMYLCASRGGAGHTEAFFGQGTRLTVV.

V usage is TRBV5-1 and J usage is TRBJ1-2, with 12 bases identical to TRBD1. Germline loops: CDR1 SGHRS, CDR2 YFSETQ. Losses at the gene ends were 3 bases for V and 8 bases for J; bases not matched to a gene: 8. This CDR3 is 15 amino acids long. The CDR3 here is CASSSSGTGGRGYTF. The CDR3 region has the DNA TGCGCCAGCAGCTCATCCGGGACAGGGGGCCGGGGCTACACCTTC.

This chain uses TRBV29-1 with TRBJ2-7; 7 positions match TRBD1. With 7 bases clipped from V and 1 base from J, the junction kept 7 bases outside the gene matches. This CDR3 has 13 residues. Germline lookup yields CDR1 SQVTM and CDR2 ANQGSEA. The CDR3 region has the DNA TGCAGCGCCGGGACAGATATATCCTACGAGCAGTACTTC. Translated: CSAGTDISYEQYF.

The V gene is TRBV3-1 (or the pseudogene TRBV3-2), the J gene TRBJ2-5, with TRBD2 identical over 8 bases. The CDR3 extends over 14 amino acids. CDR1 LGHDT and CDR2 YNNKEL come from the germline V gene (reference sequence). V shed 6 bases and J 1 base; nucleotides not matched to a gene: 4. The DNA of the CDR3 is TGTGCCAGCAGTCGGACTAGCCCCCAAGAGACCCAGTACTTC. Protein product: CASSRTSPQETQYF.

In its sample, this clone was seen a few times. The J gene is TRBJ2-7, the V gene TRBV6-4; TRBD2 agrees at 10 bases. The CDR3 has 15 amino acids. CDR1 MRHNA and CDR2 SNTAGT come from the germline V gene. Trimming cost V 3 bases and J 4 bases; bases outside gene matches: 6. The CDR3 region has the DNA TGTGCCAGCAGTGAAGAGGCTAGCGGGGGTTACGAGCAGTACTTC. Translated: CASSEEASGGYEQYF.

The chain carries TRBV5-1 and TRBJ2-2; tentatively, D is TRBD1 (6 bases). Per germline, CDR1 SGHRS and CDR2 YFSETQ. V lost 1 base and J 6 bases, leaving 10 bases between the germline ends. The CDR3 runs 14 residues. This CDR3 is CASSLQGPPGELFF. For the CDR3, the DNA is TGCGCCAGCAGCTTGCAGGGGCCGCCCGGGGAGCTGTTTTTT.

The chain employs TRBV5-1 and TRBJ1-5; unclear D gene. V lost 2 bases and J lost 3, with 9 bases in between. The CDR3 loop spans 14 amino acids. The germline V gene encodes CDR1 SGHRS and CDR2 YFSETQ. The DNA for the CDR3 is TGCGCCAGCAGCTTTGGTGGGCTCAATCAGCCCCAGCATTTT. Its protein product is CASSFGGLNQPQHF.

The V and J genes are TRBV5-6 and TRBJ2-1, with TRBD1 identical over 9 bases. Germline V lookup: CDR1 SGHDT, CDR2 YYEEEE. The CDR3 totals 15 residues. With 0 bases clipped from V and 7 bases from J, the junction kept 5 bases outside the gene matches. In nucleotides, the CDR3 is TGTGCCAGCAGCTTGGACGACAGGGGGTTGAATGAGCAGTTCTTC. Translating gives CASSLDDRGLNEQFF.

The chain couples TRBV7-9 to TRBJ1-2, with 9 bases lining up with TRBD1. Germline V gives CDR1 SEHNR, CDR2 FQNEAQ (reference sequence). V shed 4 bases, J shed 5 bases, and the junction held 8 bases outside the gene matches. The CDR3 runs to 15 residues. CDR3 coding DNA: TGTGCCAGCAGCTCCACATGGACAGGGGATTATGGCTACACCTTC. Residues: CASSSTWTGDYGYTF.

V is TRBV4-1 and J is TRBJ1-3; possible D gene TRBD1, 5 bases. V gave up 1 base and J gave up 0 bases, with 10 bases separating them. Germline lookup yields CDR1 MGHRA and CDR2 YSYEKL. This CDR3 spans 16 amino acids. CDR3 protein: CASSQVGGVSGNTIYF. The CDR3 DNA reads TGCGCCAGCAGCCAAGTCGGGGGGGTCTCTGGAAACACCATATATTTT.

The gene calls are TRBV14 and TRBJ2-5; 8 bases map to TRBD1. The CDR3 spans 14 residues. With V trimmed by 4 bases and J by 2 bases, 3 bases remained unmatched. The germline CDR1 and CDR2 sequences are SGHDN and FVKESK. This chain's CDR3 is CASSPRTGQETQYF. The DNA of the CDR3 is TGTGCCAGCAGCCCGCGGACAGGGCAAGAGACCCAGTACTTC.

CDR3 bases: TGTGCCAGCAGCGCCAATTCACAAAGCACAGATACGCAGTATTTT. Translated, it gives CASSANSQSTDTQYF. The rearrangement links TRBV7-6 to TRBJ2-3; D is undetermined. The CDR3 totals 15 residues. With 5 bases removed from V and 0 bases from J, the gap between germline ends came to 12 bases. From germline, CDR1 is SGHVS and CDR2 FNYEAQ.

V and J are TRBV12-3 or TRBV12-4 and TRBJ2-7; the D is unclear. Trimming stripped 1 base from V and 4 bases from J, with 8 bases between. This CDR3 contains 13 residues. The CDR3 DNA reads as TGTGCCAGCAGTTTAGTCCCGAGTTACGAGCAGTACTTC. It specifies CASSLVPSYEQYF.

The chain recombines TRBV4-2 with TRBJ2-1, with a possible D match to TRBD1 (5 bases). V was cut by 0 bases and J by 10 bases, with 13 bases left in between. CDR1 and CDR2 from the germline V gene are LGHNA and YNFKEQ. The CDR3 has 14 amino acids. Here the CDR3 DNA reads TGTGCCAGCAGCCAAGATAGTGGGGCAGGGGAGCAGTTCTTC. Translating it yields CASSQDSGAGEQFF.

This clone was counted between two and nine times. This chain joins TRBV7-2 and TRBJ1-5, with 8 nucleotides matching TRBD1. V gave up 5 bases and J gave up 3 bases; unmatched junction bases: 6. The CDR3 extends over 15 amino acids. CDR1 SGHTA and CDR2 FQGNSA come from the germline V gene. CDR3 DNA: TGTGCCAGCAGCCCCGGACAGGGACTCAATCAGCCCCAGCATTTT. Translating it yields CASSPGQGLNQPQHF.

The chain links TRBV2 to TRBJ2-3; 8 bases match TRBD1. This CDR3 spans 14 amino acids. V shed 3 bases and J 4 bases; nucleotides not matched to a gene: 3. Germline V gives CDR1 SNHLY, CDR2 FYNNEI. The CDR3 nucleotides are TGTGCCAGCAGTGAGGGACAGGAGGCAGATACGCAGTATTTT. The encoded protein is CASSEGQEADTQYF. The entire variable domain, with the rest obtained from reference TRBV2 and TRBJ2-3, is as follows: EPEVTQTPSHQVTQMGQEVILRCVPISNHLYFYWYRQILGQKVEFLVSFYNNEISEKSEIFDDQFSVERPDGSNFTLKIRSTKLEDSAMYFCASSEGQEADTQYFGPGTRLTVL.

In its sample, this clone was seen a few times. V and J are TRBV19 and TRBJ1-6, with 9 positions matching TRBD1. Trimming took 6 bases from V and 6 from J; bases not matched to a gene: 3. The V gene's germline CDR1 is LNHDA and CDR2 SQIVND (reference sequence). The CDR3 spans 14 residues. The CDR3 here is CASSPQGANSPLHF. The CDR3 coding sequence is TGTGCCAGTAGCCCACAGGGGGCTAATTCACCCCTCCACTTT. The variable domain in full, completed from reference TRBV19 and TRBJ1-6, reads DGGITQSPKYLFRKEGQNVTLSCEQNLNHDAMYWYRQDPGQGLRLIYYSQIVNDFQKGDIAEGYSVSREKKESFPLTVTSAQKNPTAFYLCASSPQGANSPLHFGNGTRLTVT.

This sequence joins TRBV4-2 and TRBJ1-5; D not resolved. Trimming cost V 0 bases and J 6 bases, with 6 bases left between them. This CDR3 has 13 amino acids. CDR1 and CDR2 from the germline V gene are LGHNA and YNFKEQ. In nucleotides, the CDR3 is TGTGCCAGCAGCCAAGATCCCAGTCAGCCCCAGCATTTT. Translated, it gives CASSQDPSQPQHF.

The chain has TRBV6-6 and TRBJ1-1; D not certain. CDR3 length: 15 amino acids. V was cut by 8 bases and J by 2 bases, with 18 bases left in between. The germline gives CDR1 MNHNY, CDR2 SVGAGI (reference sequence). DNA of the CDR3: TGTGCCAGCTCCTCCAGAGGTGTAGAAAACACTGAAGCTTTCTTT. Protein product: CASSSRGVENTEAFF.

This sequence joins TRBV5-5 and TRBJ2-1, with a possible D match to TRBD2 (6 bases). Trimming pared 4 bases from V and 10 bases from J, leaving 18 bases between. The CDR3 length is 14 residues. Germline CDR1 is SGHKS and CDR2 is YYEKEE (reference sequence). In DNA, the CDR3 is TGTGCCAGCAGCGGGGGGACGGTCCGGGTAGAGCAGTTCTTC. It specifies CASSGGTVRVEQFF. The entire variable domain, with the rest obtained from reference TRBV5-5 and TRBJ2-1, is as follows: DAGVTQSPTHLIKTRGQQVTLRCSPISGHKSVSWYQQVLGQGPQFIFQYYEKEERGRGNFPDRFSARQFPNYSSELNVNALLLGDSALYLCASSGGTVRVEQFFGPGTRLTVL.